The rows below give T cell receptor beta chains drawn from one sample of a study of T cell changes during pregnancy in multiple sclerosis. Only in-frame clones appear in the TCRdb table, and some are missing; sequencing was by immunoSEQ multiplex PCR. The sample consists of more than 60,000 clones, roughly nine tenths of them appearing once. Sequencing was performed on peripheral blood, taken before pregnancy. The receptor source for this set is a female donor with multiple sclerosis, enrolled in a pregnancy study. Both conserved end residues are part of each CDR3. A D gene is named only where the DNA matches it firmly. Clone size appears in some rows only: once, few, many, or a class for an expanded clone.

j_call	v_call	clone_size	d_call	cdr3_nt	cdr3_aa
TRBJ2-3	TRBV7-9	NA	NA	TGTGCCAGCAGCTCACGGGGGGATACGCAGTATTTT	CASSSRGDTQYF
TRBJ2-2	TRBV4-3	NA	TRBD1	TGCGCCAGCAGCCGGGACAGGTACACCGGGGAGCTGTTTTTT	CASSRDRYTGELFF
TRBJ1-1	TRBV13	NA	TRBD1	TGTGCCAGCAGCTCACCGGGACAGGGAGAAGCTTTCTTT	CASSSPGQGEAFF
TRBJ1-1	TRBV7-3	NA	NA	TGTGCCAGCAGCCCCCTCGGGGGAGGGGGGGCTGAAGCTTTCTTT	CASSPLGGGGAEAFF
TRBJ1-2	TRBV10-3	NA	TRBD1	TGTGCCATCGCACAGGGGGACTATGGCTACACCTTC	CAIAQGDYGYTF
TRBJ2-7	TRBV7-9	NA	TRBD2	TGTGCCAGCAGCTACAGGACTAGCGGGGGGACCTACGAGCAGTACTTC	CASSYRTSGGTYEQYF
TRBJ2-5	TRBV4-2	NA	TRBD2	TGTGCCAGCTCACCCTTCGGGACTAGCGGGGGAAGACAAGAGACCCAGTACTTC	CASSPFGTSGGRQETQYF
TRBJ1-1	TRBV5-1	NA	TRBD1	TGCGCCAGCAGCTTACCCGGACAGGGAGGGGGGACTGAAGCTTTCTTT	CASSLPGQGGGTEAFF
TRBJ1-5	TRBV29-1	NA	NA	TGCAGCGTTGCAGGGGTCAATCAGCCCCAGCATTTT	CSVAGVNQPQHF
TRBJ2-5	TRBV4-3	NA	TRBD2	TGCGCCAGCAGCCAAGATGCAGCGGGGGGATACCAAGAGACCCAGTACTTC	CASSQDAAGGYQETQYF
TRBJ2-5	TRBV28	NA	TRBD1	TGTGCCAGCAGCGAGAGGGGGCCCCAAGAGACCCAGTACTTC	CASSERGPQETQYF
TRBJ1-6	TRBV5-6	once	NA	TGTGCCAGCAGCTTGGGTCCGAGAAATTCACCCCTCCACTTT	CASSLGPRNSPLHF
TRBJ2-3	TRBV7-9	NA	NA	TGTGCCAGCAGCTCAGGCCGGGAGTCACACACAGATACGCAGTATTTT	CASSSGRESHTDTQYF
TRBJ2-2	TRBV29-1	NA	TRBD1	TGCAGCACTAGGACAGGGGGGCTTCACACCGGGGAGCTGTTTTTT	CSTRTGGLHTGELFF
TRBJ1-1	TRBV7-8	NA	NA	TGTGCCAGCAGCGCGGGGAGGTCAGGAAGCTTTGAAGCTTTCTTT	CASSAGRSGSFEAFF
TRBJ2-7	TRBV15	NA	TRBD2	TGTGCCACCAGCAGGGCCGGGCAGCGGGGAGACGAGCAGTACTTC	CATSRAGQRGDEQYF
TRBJ1-1	TRBV5-8	NA	NA	TGTGCCAGCAGAACGGGGAACACTGAAGCTTTCTTT	CASRTGNTEAFF
TRBJ1-2	TRBV6-5	NA	TRBD1	TGTGCCAGCAGCTATCGGACAGGCCGCTATGGCTACACCTTC	CASSYRTGRYGYTF
TRBJ2-5	TRBV25-1	NA	NA	TGTGCCAGCAGTGACCCCACTGAGACCCAGTACTTC	CASSDPTETQYF
TRBJ2-1	TRBV9	once	NA	TGTGCCAGCAGCGTAGCTGGGAGTAATGAGCAGTTCTTC	CASSVAGSNEQFF
TRBJ2-5	TRBV2	NA	NA	TGTGCCAGCAGTGAAGCACTGGGCGGGAAAGATCAAGAGACCCAGTACTTC	CASSEALGGKDQETQYF
TRBJ1-5	TRBV29-1	NA	NA	TGCAGCGTTTCCCCACAGGCTTCGGGTAGGCCCCAGCATTTT	CSVSPQASGRPQHF
TRBJ2-1	TRBV30	NA	NA	TGTGCCTGGAGTGATCATAAGGTGGTGTTTACAGACAATGAGCAGTTCTTC	CAWSDHKVVFTDNEQFF
TRBJ1-1	TRBV15	NA	NA	TGTGCCACCCTCCAGCTGCGGGGCACTGAAGCTTTCTTT	CATLQLRGTEAFF
TRBJ2-5	TRBV4-3	NA	NA	TGCGCCAGCAGCCAAGATCGGGGGACCCTTAAAGAGACCCAGTACTTC	CASSQDRGTLKETQYF
TRBJ1-1	TRBV9	once	TRBD1	TGTGCCAGCAGCGTAACCGGGACAGGGAGTGGAGAAGCTTTCTTT	CASSVTGTGSGEAFF
TRBJ1-1	TRBV15	few	NA	TGTGCCACCAGCAGTCGGGTCTTGAACACTGAAGCTTTCTTT	CATSSRVLNTEAFF
TRBJ2-5	TRBV6-6	NA	TRBD1	TGTGCCAGCAGTTATGACAGGGGGCGGGGAGAGACCCAGTACTTC	CASSYDRGRGETQYF
TRBJ2-5	TRBV7-3	NA	TRBD2	TGTGCCAGCAGCTTAGGGACTAGCGGGGGAGGGAAGACCCAGTACTTC	CASSLGTSGGGKTQYF
TRBJ2-1	TRBV19	once	TRBD1	TGTGCCAGTAGTTTCCCACAGGGGTTCGACAATGAGCAGTTCTTC	CASSFPQGFDNEQFF
TRBJ2-7	TRBV5-4	once	TRBD2	TGTGCCAGCAGCTTGAGTAGCGGGGGGGCGTACGAGCAGTACTTC	CASSLSSGGAYEQYF
TRBJ2-3	TRBV7-6	NA	NA	TGTGCCAGCAGCCGGACTAATCGGAATACGCAGTATTTT	CASSRTNRNTQYF
TRBJ2-2	TRBV7-6	NA	NA	TGTGCCAGCAGCTTAATCGGCAGGGGTTCGAACACCGGGGAGCTGTTTTTT	CASSLIGRGSNTGELFF
TRBJ1-4	TRBV7-9	NA	NA	TGTGCCAGCAGCCAGCGCTCGAATGAAAAACTGTTTTTT	CASSQRSNEKLFF
TRBJ2-7	TRBV6-1	NA	NA	TGTGCCAGCAGTGAATATTCCTACGAGCAGTACTTC	CASSEYSYEQYF
TRBJ2-7	TRBV18	NA	NA	TGTGCCAGCTCAGGAGAGGCCTACGAGCAGTACTTC	CASSGEAYEQYF
TRBJ2-7	TRBV7-6	NA	NA	TGTGCCAGCAGCTTAGAGGGTCGGGGTCCTAGGATCTACGAGCAGTACTTC	CASSLEGRGPRIYEQYF
TRBJ2-7	TRBV25-1	NA	NA	TGTGCCAGCACCAAGTGGGACTTCTACGAGCAGTACTTC	CASTKWDFYEQYF
TRBJ2-5	TRBV5-1	NA	TRBD2	TGCGCCAGCAGCTATAGCGGGGGAGGAGAGACCCAGTACTTC	CASSYSGGGETQYF
TRBJ2-7	TRBV29-1	once	NA	TGCAGCGTTGAGATCTGGCCTGAGCAGTACTTC	CSVEIWPEQYF
TRBJ2-7	TRBV19	NA	TRBD2	TGTGCCAGTAGTATAGTCGGACGCGGGGGGCACTCCTACGAGCAGTACTTC	CASSIVGRGGHSYEQYF
TRBJ2-7	TRBV11-2	NA	NA	TGTGCCAGCAGCCACCTGACAGACAACTACGAGCAGTACTTC	CASSHLTDNYEQYF
TRBJ1-1	TRBV19	NA	TRBD1	TGTGCCAGTACCCCGGGGACAGCCGCCTTTGAAGCTTTCTTT	CASTPGTAAFEAFF
TRBJ1-5	TRBV18	NA	NA	TGTGCCAGCTCACCACAGGACAGCCGACGGCAGCCCCAGCATTTT	CASSPQDSRRQPQHF
TRBJ2-5	TRBV4-3	NA	NA	TGCGCCAGCAGCCAAGATTTGTCCAGGGTGGAGACCCAGTACTTC	CASSQDLSRVETQYF
TRBJ1-1	TRBV6-1	once	NA	TGTGCCAGCATTCTAATGGGGGGAGGGAGCACTGAAGCTTTCTTT	CASILMGGGSTEAFF
TRBJ2-7	TRBV30	NA	NA	TGTGCCTGGAGTGTACCGGGCTACGAGCAGTACTTC	CAWSVPGYEQYF
TRBJ2-5	TRBV6-1	NA	NA	TGTGCCAGCACTGGACAGAGGTACCAAGAGACCCAGTACTTC	CASTGQRYQETQYF
TRBJ2-3	TRBV12-5	NA	TRBD2	TGTGCTAGTGGTCGTAGCGGGGGAACAGATACGCAGTATTTT	CASGRSGGTDTQYF
TRBJ1-2	TRBV7-8	medium-sized	NA	TGTGCCAGCAGCTTATTTAATCGAGAGGGCTACACCTTC	CASSLFNREGYTF
TRBJ1-3	TRBV27	NA	TRBD1	TGTGCCAGCAGTTTATCCCTACAGGGGCCTGGAAACACCATATATTTT	CASSLSLQGPGNTIYF
TRBJ2-4	TRBV11-1	NA	TRBD1	TGTGCCAGCAGCCAGGACAGGGGTCAAGCCAAAAACATTCAGTACTTC	CASSQDRGQAKNIQYF
TRBJ1-1	TRBV7-8	NA	TRBD1	TGTGCCAGCAGCCCTAACCCCGGACAGGCCTCGGGAACTGAAGCTTTCTTT	CASSPNPGQASGTEAFF
TRBJ2-4	TRBV19	NA	NA	TGTGCCAGTAGTACCCAGAGTGGCGGGAAAAACATTCAGTACTTC	CASSTQSGGKNIQYF
TRBJ1-1	TRBV11-2	NA	TRBD1	TGTGCCAGCAGCTCCCCCCGCCTGACAGGGGACAACACTGAAGCTTTCTTT	CASSSPRLTGDNTEAFF
TRBJ1-4	TRBV29-1	NA	NA	TGCAGCGTTGAAGGGGGGGAAGATGAAAAACTGTTTTTT	CSVEGGEDEKLFF
TRBJ1-5	TRBV5-6	once	NA	TGTGCCAGCACCCTCTGGGGAGGCAATCAGCCCCAGCATTTT	CASTLWGGNQPQHF